The sequence of this T cell receptor beta chain was determined in a study of blood T cell repertoires in COVID-19. As for the study in general: In each case, the material was cDNA or gDNA derived from T cells, B-cell-depleted T cells, or PBMCs.

Original processing methods: For nucleated cells, counts were estimated from reference gene primer amplification. The table came from immunoSEQ multiplex PCR; TCRdb's copy has only in-frame clones and leaves some out. V, J and clone size are those of that table, while D and trimming were read from the DNA. The sample consists of roughly 380,000 clones, about 85% of them appearing once. This clonotype originated in a woman younger than 30 with acute or convalescent COVID-19. What was sequenced was peripheral blood.

The CDR3 reads CASSLLRGANEKLFF. The CDR3 DNA reads TGTGCCAGCAGCTTACTCAGAGGAGCTAATGAAAAACTGTTTTTT. The rearrangement uses TRBV7-8 and TRBJ1-4; the D is unclear. Trimming shortened V by 2 bases and J by 3 bases, and 10 bases separated the two germline ends. The CDR3 totals 15 residues. Germline CDR1 and CDR2: SGHVS and FQNEAQ.